Below are 20 T cell receptor beta chains sequenced from a single sample in a study of shared clonotypes between healthy human individuals. The method was immunoSEQ multiplex PCR; TCRdb's version includes in-frame clones alone and lacks a portion of them. The sample shows roughly 1,600,000 clones, around 98.5% of them seen only once. Sequenced sample: naive CD4+ T cells sorted from blood. The sample's subset: CD45RA+ positively selected. The receptor source for this set is a man aged 30 to 39 in good health.

The CDR3 DNA sequence: TGTGCCAGCGGTTTTTCAACTAATGAAAAACTGTTTTTT. Its translation is CASGFSTNEKLFF. The chain is built from TRBV2 and TRBJ1-4; D is uncertain. The ends were cut back, 8 bases at V and 0 bases at J, with 7 bases in the middle. From germline, CDR1 is SNHLY and CDR2 FYNNEI. This CDR3 contains 13 residues.

This chain joins TRBV28 and TRBJ2-7, with D uncertain. This CDR3 contains 12 residues. CDR1 and CDR2 (germline): MDHEN, SYDVKM. V was shortened by 4 bases and J by 5 bases, with 9 bases between the two germline ends. The CDR3 sequence: CASSSPPNEQYF. The CDR3 coding sequence is TGTGCCAGCAGTTCACCTCCAAACGAGCAGTACTTC.

The rearrangement joins TRBV27 to TRBJ2-5, with D maybe TRBD2 (7 bases). The germline V and J ends were trimmed by 6 bases and 4 bases, with 18 bases remaining between them. Germline CDR1 is MNHEY and CDR2 is SMNVEV (reference sequence). This CDR3 spans 15 amino acids. CDR3 sequence (DNA): TGTGCCAGCAGGAGATGGGGGGGCGGACCAGAGACCCAGTACTTC. Amino acid sequence: CASRRWGGGPETQYF.

This chain uses TRBV5-4 with TRBJ2-2, with D maybe TRBD1 (5 bases). The CDR3 is 15 residues long. The V gene lost 0 bases and the J gene lost 4 bases, with 10 bases spanning the gap. From germline, CDR1 is SGHNT and CDR2 YYREEE (reference sequence). The CDR3 loop is CASSLAGPGTGELFF. The CDR3 coding sequence is TGTGCCAGCAGCTTGGCAGGGCCCGGCACCGGGGAGCTGTTTTTT. The whole variable domain, remainder taken from reference TRBV5-4 and TRBJ2-2, is ETGVTQSPTHLIKTRGQQVTLRCSSQSGHNTVSWYQQALGQGPQFIFQYYREEENGRGNFPPRFSGLQFPNYSSELNVNALELDDSALYLCASSLAGPGTGELFFGEGSRLTVL.

The V call is TRBV25-1, the J call TRBJ2-1; 8 nucleotides align to TRBD2. J lost 7 bases, V lost 3 bases, and 8 bases had no gene match. The CDR3 extends over 15 amino acids. Germline values: CDR1 MGHDK, CDR2 SYGVNS. The CDR3 DNA follows: TGTGCCAGCAGTGATCCGCGGGGGGCACAGAATGAGCAGTTCTTC. Residues: CASSDPRGAQNEQFF. Combining the CDR3 with reference TRBV25-1 and TRBJ2-1 gives the whole variable domain EADIYQTPRYLVIGTGKKITLECSQTMGHDKMYWYQQDPGMELHLIHYSYGVNSTEKGDLSSESTVSRIRTEHFPLTLESARPSHTSQYLCASSDPRGAQNEQFFGPGTRLTVL.

The genes are TRBV9 and TRBJ2-1; tentatively, D is TRBD2 (5 bases). Germline V gene lookup returns CDR1 SGDLS and CDR2 YYNGEE. Trimming removed 0 bases from V and 3 bases from J, with 13 bases in between. The CDR3 is made up of 16 amino acids. The CDR3 region has the DNA TGTGCCAGCAGCGTAGGCCCAGCGGAGATCTACAATGAGCAGTTCTTC. Translated, it gives CASSVGPAEIYNEQFF.

This sequence joins TRBV28 and TRBJ2-1; no clear D gene. The germline CDR1 and CDR2 sequences are MDHEN and SYDVKM. The CDR3 totals 12 residues. Trimming cost V 6 bases and J 5 bases, with 8 bases left between them. The CDR3 protein is CASRFLHNEQFF. The CDR3 DNA reads TGTGCCAGCAGGTTTCTACACAATGAGCAGTTCTTC.

V and J are TRBV25-1 and TRBJ2-3; D might be TRBD2 (5 bases). Looked up from germline, CDR1 is MGHDK and CDR2 is SYGVNS. V was shortened by 2 bases and J by 8 bases, with 20 bases between the two germline ends. The CDR3 is 16 residues long. As DNA, the CDR3 is TGTGCCAGCAGTGAAGTCTTAGGGTCTACCGAGGGTACGCAGTATTTT. This gives the protein CASSEVLGSTEGTQYF.

J is TRBJ2-3 and V is TRBV5-5; 9 positions match TRBD2. V shed 5 bases, J shed 2 bases, and the junction held 9 bases outside the gene matches. Germline V gives CDR1 SGHKS, CDR2 YYEKEE (reference sequence). CDR3 length equals 16 residues. This CDR3 reads CASSLLTSGNTDTQYF. The CDR3 coding sequence is TGTGCCAGCAGTCTCCTGACTAGCGGAAACACAGATACGCAGTATTTT.

The chain uses TRBV27 and TRBJ2-7, with 7 bases lining up with TRBD2. The CDR3 consists of 13 residues. Germline-derived CDR1 and CDR2 are MNHEY and SMNVEV (reference sequence). J lost 3 bases, V lost 5 bases, and 4 bases had no gene match. In DNA, the CDR3 is TGTGCCAGCAGTAGGCGGGAGCGCTACGAGCAGTACTTC. Translation gives CASSRRERYEQYF.

The J gene is TRBJ2-1, the V gene TRBV19; D possibly corresponds to TRBD1 (5 bases). With 2 bases removed from V and 8 bases from J, the gap between germline ends came to 13 bases. There are 14 residues in the CDR3. In germline, CDR1 is LNHDA, CDR2 SQIVND (reference sequence). DNA for the CDR3: TGTGCCAGTAGTATATCAAGGGGCAGCGATGAGCAGTTCTTC. Its translation: CASSISRGSDEQFF. The variable domain in full, completed from reference TRBV19 and TRBJ2-1, reads DGGITQSPKYLFRKEGQNVTLSCEQNLNHDAMYWYRQDPGQGLRLIYYSQIVNDFQKGDIAEGYSVSREKKESFPLTVTSAQKNPTAFYLCASSISRGSDEQFFGPGTRLTVL.

The CDR3 loop reads CASSRGPSQPQHF. The CDR3 nucleotides are TGTGCCAGCAGCAGAGGGCCGAGTCAGCCCCAGCATTTT. V gene TRBV9 combines with J gene TRBJ1-5; D gene ambiguous. Germline lookup yields CDR1 SGDLS and CDR2 YYNGEE. Trimming left V 4 bases short and J 6 bases short, with 11 bases between. The CDR3 contains 13 residues.

This rearrangement joins TRBV19 to TRBJ2-1; 10 bases map to TRBD2. The ends lost 5 bases at V and 9 bases at J; junction bases unmatched: 13. Germline V gene sequence: CDR1 LNHDA, CDR2 SQIVND (reference sequence). The CDR3 loop spans 16 amino acids. CDR3 sequence (DNA): TGTGCCAGTAGTTCGGGGGGGACTAGCGCAGGTTTTGAGCAGTTCTTC. Translation: CASSSGGTSAGFEQFF.

The chain uses TRBV2 and TRBJ2-7, with a tentative D call TRBD1 (6 bases). V was pared by 7 bases and J by 2 bases, with 12 bases between. The CDR3 contains 13 residues. Germline CDR1 SNHLY, CDR2 FYNNEI. CDR3 in amino acids: CASTRTAPYEQYF. In DNA form, the CDR3 reads TGTGCCAGCACCAGGACAGCCCCCTACGAGCAGTACTTC.

V gene TRBV5-1 combines with J gene TRBJ2-5, with no clear D. Deletions cut 2 bases from V and 3 bases from J, with 20 bases between. Per the germline V gene, CDR1 is SGHRS and CDR2 is YFSETQ. The CDR3 runs 17 residues. CDR3 bases: TGCGCCAGCAGCTTTTTTGGGCGCCGGTTAGAGGAAGAGACCCAGTACTTC. Translated: CASSFFGRRLEEETQYF.

The genes are TRBV7-6 and TRBJ2-1; TRBD1 or TRBD2 may be the D gene (5 bases each). In germline, CDR1 is SGHVS, CDR2 FNYEAQ. This CDR3 contains 18 residues. Trimming stripped 2 bases from V and 0 bases from J, with 17 bases between. In DNA form, the CDR3 reads TGTGCCAGCAGCTTAAGGGATTTGTGGGGGAGCTCCTACAATGAGCAGTTCTTC. This sequence encodes CASSLRDLWGSSYNEQFF.

This clone was seen only once. Other DNA sequences of this sample code for an identical CDR3. The V call is TRBV6-1, the J call TRBJ1-5; the match to TRBD1 covers 7 bases. The CDR3 is 13 amino acids. The ends lost 3 bases at V and 7 bases at J; junction bases unmatched: 3. Looked up from germline, CDR1 is MNHNS and CDR2 is SASEGT. CDR3 residues: CASSETGNQPQHF. DNA for the CDR3: TGTGCCAGCAGTGAGACAGGGAACCAGCCCCAGCATTTT.

About this clone itself: A junction end diverges from the germline sequence, so it may reflect a read error. The chain joins TRBV7-7 to TRBJ2-5, with D perhaps matching TRBD1 or TRBD2 (5 bases each). Germline assignment: CDR1 SSHAT and CDR2 FNYEAQ (reference sequence). The CDR3 spans 14 residues. CDR3 protein: CASSFGTTQETQYF. The CDR3 DNA follows: TGTGCTAGCAGCTTCGGGACCACCCAAGAGACCCAGTACTTC.

As for this clone: The identical CDR3 is also encoded by other nucleotide sequences in the sample. The CDR3 here is CASSPKDNYGYTF. In nucleotides, the CDR3 is TGTGCCAGCTCACCTAAGGATAACTATGGCTACACCTTC. The chain employs TRBV18 and TRBJ1-2; no clear D gene. Germline lookup yields CDR1 KGHSH and CDR2 LQKENI. The CDR3 extends over 13 amino acids. The germline V and J ends were trimmed by 3 bases and 1 base, with 6 bases remaining between them. The entire variable domain, with the rest obtained from reference TRBV18 and TRBJ1-2, is as follows: NAGVMQNPRHLVRRRGQEARLRCSPMKGHSHVYWYRQLPEEGLKFMVYLQKENIIDESGMPKERFSAEFPKEGPSILRIQQVVRGDSAAYFCASSPKDNYGYTFGSGTRLTVV.

This clone was observed a single time. CDR3 sequence reads: CASSVERGSADTQYF. Written as DNA, the CDR3 is TGTGCCAGCAGCGTAGAGCGCGGGAGCGCAGATACGCAGTATTTT. The V gene is TRBV9, the J gene TRBJ2-3; 7 bases are a match to TRBD2. The CDR3 has 15 amino acids. V lost 0 bases, J lost 4 bases, and 5 bases stayed unmatched. Germline CDR1 SGDLS, CDR2 YYNGEE.